This T cell receptor (beta chain) is from a study of memory B cells and T cells in multiple sclerosis. The study's findings and limits: Compartments had unequal clone-set sizes, affecting shared clonotype counts.

V lost 6 bases and J 4 bases, leaving 10 bases between the germline ends. The V gene's germline CDR1 is SNHLY and CDR2 FYNNEI. The CDR3 is 12 residues long. About this clone itself: Its antigen is unknown.

Stimulus-free culture yielded autoproliferating CFSE-dim and non-proliferating CFSE-high T cells, each sequenced separately. Approximately 5x10^7 CFSE-labeled PBMCs were cultured about seven days unstimulated, then replicate wells were pooled. PBMCs were labeled with around 0.5 uM CFSE and cultured without exogenous stimuli. Libraries were prepared by immunoSEQ multiplex PCR; TCRdb keeps only in-frame clonotypes and omits some of them. The table lists around 50,000 clones, over 70% of them singletons, with 0.85% to 1.3% in the top ten. This rearrangement joins TRBV2 to TRBJ2-7; D possibly uses TRBD1 or TRBD2 (6 bases each). The specimen was PBMCs from blood kept in culture. This clonotype was sampled from a human donor with multiple sclerosis. This chain's CDR3 is CASRRGGYEQYF. Here the CDR3 DNA reads TGTGCCAGCAGGAGAGGGGGGTACGAGCAGTACTTC.